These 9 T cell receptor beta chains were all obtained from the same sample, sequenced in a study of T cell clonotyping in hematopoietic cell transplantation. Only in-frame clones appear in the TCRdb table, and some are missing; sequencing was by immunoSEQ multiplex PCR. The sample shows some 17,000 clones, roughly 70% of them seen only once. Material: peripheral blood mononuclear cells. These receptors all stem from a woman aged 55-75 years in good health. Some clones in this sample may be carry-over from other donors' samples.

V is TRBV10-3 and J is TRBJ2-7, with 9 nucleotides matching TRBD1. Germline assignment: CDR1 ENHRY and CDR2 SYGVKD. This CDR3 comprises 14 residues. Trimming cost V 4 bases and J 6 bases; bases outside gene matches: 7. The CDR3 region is CAISAAGQGGEQYF. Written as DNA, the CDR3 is TGTGCCATCAGTGCGGCGGGACAGGGAGGCGAGCAGTACTTC.

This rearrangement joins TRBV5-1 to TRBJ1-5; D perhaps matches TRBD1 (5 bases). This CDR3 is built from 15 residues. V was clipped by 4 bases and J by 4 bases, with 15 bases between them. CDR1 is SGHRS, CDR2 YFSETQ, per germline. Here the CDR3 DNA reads TGCGCCAGCAGCCCCGGGACGGGCCCTAATCAGCCCCAGCATTTT. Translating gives CASSPGTGPNQPQHF. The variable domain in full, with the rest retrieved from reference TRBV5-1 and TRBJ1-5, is KAGVTQTPRYLIKTRGQQVTLSCSPISGHRSVSWYQQTPGQGLQFLFEYFSETQRNKGNFPGRFSGRQFSNSRSEMNVSTLELGDSALYLCASSPGTGPNQPQHFGDGTRLSIL.

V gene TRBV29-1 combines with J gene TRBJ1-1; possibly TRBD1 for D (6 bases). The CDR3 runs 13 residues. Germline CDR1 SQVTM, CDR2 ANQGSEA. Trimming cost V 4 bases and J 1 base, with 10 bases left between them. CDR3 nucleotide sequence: TGCAGCGTTGGCAGGGGCTGGAACACTGAAGCTTTCTTT. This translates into CSVGRGWNTEAFF.

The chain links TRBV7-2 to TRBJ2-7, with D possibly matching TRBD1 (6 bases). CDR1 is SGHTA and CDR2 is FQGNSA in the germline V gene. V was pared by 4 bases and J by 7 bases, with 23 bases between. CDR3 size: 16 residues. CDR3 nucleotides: TGTGCCAGCAGCTCGGGAACCAACAGGGTAATCCATGAGCAGTACTTC. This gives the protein CASSSGTNRVIHEQYF.

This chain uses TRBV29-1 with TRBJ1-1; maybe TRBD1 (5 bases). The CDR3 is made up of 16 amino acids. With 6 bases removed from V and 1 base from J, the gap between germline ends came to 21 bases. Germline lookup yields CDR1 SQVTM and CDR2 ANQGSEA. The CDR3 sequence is CSVGGAGRSGNTEAFF. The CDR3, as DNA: TGCAGCGTCGGAGGGGCAGGGCGCAGTGGGAACACTGAAGCTTTCTTT.

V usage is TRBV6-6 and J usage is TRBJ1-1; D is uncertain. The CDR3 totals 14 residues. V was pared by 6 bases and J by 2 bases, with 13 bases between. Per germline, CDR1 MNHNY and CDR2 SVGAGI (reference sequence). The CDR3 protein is CASSPRAGNTEAFF. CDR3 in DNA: TGTGCCAGCAGCCCCCGGGCCGGTAACACTGAAGCTTTCTTT.

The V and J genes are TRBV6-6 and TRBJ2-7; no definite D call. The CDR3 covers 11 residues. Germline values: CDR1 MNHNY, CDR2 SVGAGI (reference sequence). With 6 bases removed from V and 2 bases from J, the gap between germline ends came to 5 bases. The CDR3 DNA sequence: TGTGCCAGCAGGCTGACCTACGAGCAGTACTTC. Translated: CASRLTYEQYF.

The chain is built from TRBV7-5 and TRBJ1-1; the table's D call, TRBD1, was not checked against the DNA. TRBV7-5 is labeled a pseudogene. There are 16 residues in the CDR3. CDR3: CASSPGQGHRGTEAFF. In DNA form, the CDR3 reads TGTGCCAGCAGCCCCGGACAGGGACACCGGGGCACTGAAGCTTTCTTT.

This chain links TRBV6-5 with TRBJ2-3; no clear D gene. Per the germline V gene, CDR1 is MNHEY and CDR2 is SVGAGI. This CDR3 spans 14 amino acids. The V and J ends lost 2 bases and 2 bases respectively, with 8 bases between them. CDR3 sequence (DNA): TGTGCCAGCAGTTACCGGCAGTCCACAGATACGCAGTATTTT. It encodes CASSYRQSTDTQYF.